The entry that follows covers one T cell receptor beta chain sequence. Some clones are missing from TCRdb's copy, which holds only in-frame ones; the method was immunoSEQ multiplex PCR. The sample includes approximately 300,000 clones, about 89% of them seen just once. This entry comes from a study of blood T cell repertoires in COVID-19. Sequencing was carried out using PBMCs or T cells enriched from blood (not recorded which). The receptor comes from a woman aged 18-35 years who had recovered from COVID-19.

The CDR3 loop is CASSIVKNTEAFF. The CDR3 region has the DNA TGTGCCAGTAGTATAGTCAAGAACACTGAAGCTTTCTTT. The chain joins TRBV19 to TRBJ1-1; D unresolved. V was pared by 1 base and J by 1 base, with 4 bases between. Germline CDR1 is LNHDA and CDR2 is SQIVND (reference sequence). This CDR3 has 13 residues.